Below, one T cell receptor (beta chain) is given with its context. TCRdb's table, derived via immunoSEQ multiplex PCR, lists solely in-frame clones and lacks some. The table has over 200,000 clones, around 90% seen once; the top ten hold about 3.5%. The CDR3 sequence is 16 residues long. Germline V gene sequence: CDR1 MNHNS, CDR2 SASEGT. The V and J ends lost 4 bases and 4 bases, in that order; junction bases with no gene match: 12. The data stem from a study of blood T cell repertoires in COVID-19. Each participant's cohort was designated according to participant-reported clinical history. The TCR comes from a woman in her 30s who had been exposed to COVID-19. The chain combines TRBV6-1 with TRBJ2-7; 8 bases match TRBD1. Sequencing was done on a sample of PBMCs or T cells enriched from blood (not recorded which). CDR3 DNA: TGTGCCAGCAGTGGATTACAAAGGACAGGGTCTTACGAGCAGTACTTC. This codes for CASSGLQRTGSYEQYF.